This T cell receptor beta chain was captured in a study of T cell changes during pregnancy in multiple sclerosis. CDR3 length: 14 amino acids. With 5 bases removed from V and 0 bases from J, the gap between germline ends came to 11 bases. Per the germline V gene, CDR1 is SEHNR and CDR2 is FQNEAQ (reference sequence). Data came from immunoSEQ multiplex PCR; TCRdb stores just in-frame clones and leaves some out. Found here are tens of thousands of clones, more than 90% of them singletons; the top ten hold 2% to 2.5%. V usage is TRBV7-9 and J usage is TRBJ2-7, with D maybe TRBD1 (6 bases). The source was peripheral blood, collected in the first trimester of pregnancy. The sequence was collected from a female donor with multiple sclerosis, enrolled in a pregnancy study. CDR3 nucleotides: TGTGCCAGCAGCACCAGGACAGCCTCCTACGAGCAGTACTTC. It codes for CASSTRTASYEQYF.